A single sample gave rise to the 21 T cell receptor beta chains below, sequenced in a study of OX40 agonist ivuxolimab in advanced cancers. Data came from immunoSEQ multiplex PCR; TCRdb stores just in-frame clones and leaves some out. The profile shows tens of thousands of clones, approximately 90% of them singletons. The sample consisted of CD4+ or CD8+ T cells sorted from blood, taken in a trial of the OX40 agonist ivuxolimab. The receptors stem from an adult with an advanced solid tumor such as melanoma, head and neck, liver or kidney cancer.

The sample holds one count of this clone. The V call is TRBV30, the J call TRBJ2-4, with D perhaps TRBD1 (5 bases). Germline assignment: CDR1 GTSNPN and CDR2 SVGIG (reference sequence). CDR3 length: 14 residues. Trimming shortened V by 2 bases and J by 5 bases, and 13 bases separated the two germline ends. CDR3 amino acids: CAWSLGVHENIQYF. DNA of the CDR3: TGTGCCTGGAGTCTAGGGGTTCACGAAAACATTCAGTACTTC.

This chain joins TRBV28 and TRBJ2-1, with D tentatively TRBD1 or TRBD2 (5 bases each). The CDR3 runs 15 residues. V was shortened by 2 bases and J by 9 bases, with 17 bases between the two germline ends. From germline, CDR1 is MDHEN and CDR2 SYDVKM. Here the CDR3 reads CASSLLAQGEGEQFF. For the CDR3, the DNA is TGTGCCAGCAGTTTACTTGCCCAGGGTGAGGGTGAGCAGTTCTTC.

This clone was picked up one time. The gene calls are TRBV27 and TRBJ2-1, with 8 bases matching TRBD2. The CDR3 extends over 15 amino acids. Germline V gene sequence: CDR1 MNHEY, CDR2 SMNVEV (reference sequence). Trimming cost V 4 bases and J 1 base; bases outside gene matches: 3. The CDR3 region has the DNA TGTGCCAGCAGTTCCCGCGGGAGGTCCTACAATGAGCAGTTCTTC. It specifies CASSSRGRSYNEQFF.

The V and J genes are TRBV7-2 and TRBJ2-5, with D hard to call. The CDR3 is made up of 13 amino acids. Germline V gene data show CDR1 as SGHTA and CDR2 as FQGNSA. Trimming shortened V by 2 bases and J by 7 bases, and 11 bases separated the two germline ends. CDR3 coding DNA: TGTGCCAGCAGCTTACAGGTATTAGGGACCCAGTACTTC. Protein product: CASSLQVLGTQYF.

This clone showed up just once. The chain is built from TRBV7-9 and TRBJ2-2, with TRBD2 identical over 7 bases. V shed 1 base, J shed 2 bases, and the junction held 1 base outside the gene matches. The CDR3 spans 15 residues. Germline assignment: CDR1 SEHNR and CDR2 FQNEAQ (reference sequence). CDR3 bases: TGTGCCAGCAGCTTAGGCGGGAGTAACACCGGGGAGCTGTTTTTT. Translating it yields CASSLGGSNTGELFF. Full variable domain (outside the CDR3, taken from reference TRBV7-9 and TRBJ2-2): DTGVSQNPRHKITKRGQNVTFRCDPISEHNRLYWYRQTLGQGPEFLTYFQNEAQLEKSRLLSDRFSAERPKGSFSTLEIQRTEQGDSAMYLCASSLGGSNTGELFFGEGSRLTVL.

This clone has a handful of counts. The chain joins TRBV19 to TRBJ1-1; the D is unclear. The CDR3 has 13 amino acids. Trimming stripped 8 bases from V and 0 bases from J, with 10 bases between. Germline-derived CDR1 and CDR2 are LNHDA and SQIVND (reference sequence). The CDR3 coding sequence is TGTGCCAGTGGCCTGAGACTGAACACTGAAGCTTTCTTT. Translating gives CASGLRLNTEAFF.

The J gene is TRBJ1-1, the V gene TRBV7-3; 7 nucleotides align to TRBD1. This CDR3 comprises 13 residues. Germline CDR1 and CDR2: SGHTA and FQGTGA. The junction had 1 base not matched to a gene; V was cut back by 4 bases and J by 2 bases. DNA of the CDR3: TGTGCCAGCAGCTGGGACAGCAACACTGAAGCTTTCTTT. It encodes CASSWDSNTEAFF.

The CDR3 region has the DNA TGTGCCAGCAGCCGGGACGGGGAAGGGAGAAACACCATATATTTT. This sequence encodes CASSRDGEGRNTIYF. The gene calls are TRBV7-8 and TRBJ1-3; TRBD1 is a possible D gene (5 bases). Germline lookup yields CDR1 SGHVS and CDR2 FQNEAQ. There are 15 residues in the CDR3. Trimming pared 5 bases from V and 5 bases from J, leaving 16 bases between.

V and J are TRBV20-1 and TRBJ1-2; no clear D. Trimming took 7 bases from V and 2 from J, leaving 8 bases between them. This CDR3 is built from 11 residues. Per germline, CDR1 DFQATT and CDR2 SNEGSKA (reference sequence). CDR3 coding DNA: TGCAGTGGGCAGTCGAACTATGGCTACACCTTC. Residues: CSGQSNYGYTF.

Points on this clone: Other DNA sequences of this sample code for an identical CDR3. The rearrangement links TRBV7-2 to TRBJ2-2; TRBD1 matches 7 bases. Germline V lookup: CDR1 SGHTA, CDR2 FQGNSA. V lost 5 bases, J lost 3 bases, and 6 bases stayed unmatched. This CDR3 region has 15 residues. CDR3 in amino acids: CASSLQGSDTGELFF. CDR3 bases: TGTGCCAGCAGCCTACAGGGGTCGGACACCGGGGAGCTGTTTTTT.

The CDR3, as DNA: TGTGCCAGCTCACCAGGGGATGGGGCCAACGTCCTGACTTTC. It encodes CASSPGDGANVLTF. The chain recombines TRBV18 with TRBJ2-6; D gene uncertain. The CDR3 contains 14 residues. Per the germline V gene, CDR1 is KGHSH and CDR2 is LQKENI. Trimming shortened V by 2 bases and J by 3 bases, and 5 bases separated the two germline ends. Filled out from reference TRBV18 and TRBJ2-6, the complete variable domain reads NAGVMQNPRHLVRRRGQEARLRCSPMKGHSHVYWYRQLPEEGLKFMVYLQKENIIDESGMPKERFSAEFPKEGPSILRIQQVVRGDSAAYFCASSPGDGANVLTFGAGSRLTVL.

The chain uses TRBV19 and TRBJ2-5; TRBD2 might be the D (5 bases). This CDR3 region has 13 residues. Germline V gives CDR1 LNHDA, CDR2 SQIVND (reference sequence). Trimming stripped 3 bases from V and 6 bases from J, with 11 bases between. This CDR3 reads CASSIEGGKTQYF. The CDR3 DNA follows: TGTGCCAGTAGTATCGAGGGTGGGAAGACCCAGTACTTC.

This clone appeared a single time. The DNA for the CDR3 is TGTGCCAGTACAGGCGGGAGGGTCGCCGGGGAGCTGTTTTTT. Protein sequence: CASTGGRVAGELFF. J is TRBJ2-2 and V is TRBV19; TRBD2 aligns across 9 bases. V dropped 7 bases and J dropped 6; count of bases not matched to a gene: 6. Germline V gives CDR1 LNHDA, CDR2 SQIVND (reference sequence). The CDR3 spans 14 residues.

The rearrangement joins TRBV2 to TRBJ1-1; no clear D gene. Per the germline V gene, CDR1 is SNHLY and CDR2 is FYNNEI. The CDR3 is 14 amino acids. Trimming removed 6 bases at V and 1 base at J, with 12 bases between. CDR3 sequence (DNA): TGTGCCAGCAGGCCGAGTTCTACGAACACTGAAGCTTTCTTT. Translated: CASRPSSTNTEAFF.

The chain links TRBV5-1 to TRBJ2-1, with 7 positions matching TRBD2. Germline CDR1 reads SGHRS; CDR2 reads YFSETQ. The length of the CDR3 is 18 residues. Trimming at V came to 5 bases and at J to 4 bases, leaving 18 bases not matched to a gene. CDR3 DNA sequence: TGCGCCAGCAGAGGGCCTGAGGCGCCCGGGACTACATACAATGAGCAGTTCTTC. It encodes CASRGPEAPGTTYNEQFF.

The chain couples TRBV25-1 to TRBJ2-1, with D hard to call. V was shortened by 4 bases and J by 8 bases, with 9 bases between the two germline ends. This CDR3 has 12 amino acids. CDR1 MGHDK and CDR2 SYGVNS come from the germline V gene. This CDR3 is CASSGPGYEQFF. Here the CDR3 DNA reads TGTGCCAGCAGTGGGCCTGGCTATGAGCAGTTCTTC.

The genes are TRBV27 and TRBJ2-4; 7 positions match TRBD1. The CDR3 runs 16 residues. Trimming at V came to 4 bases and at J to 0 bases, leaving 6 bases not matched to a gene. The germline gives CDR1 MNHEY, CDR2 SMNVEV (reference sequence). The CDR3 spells CASSYGQALAKNIQYF. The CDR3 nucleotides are TGTGCCAGCAGTTACGGACAGGCCTTAGCCAAAAACATTCAGTACTTC.

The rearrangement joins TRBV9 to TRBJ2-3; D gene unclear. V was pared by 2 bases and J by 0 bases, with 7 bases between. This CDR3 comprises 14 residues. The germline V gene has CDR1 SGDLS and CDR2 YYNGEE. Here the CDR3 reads CASSVFLSTDTQYF. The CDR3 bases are TGTGCCAGCAGCGTCTTCTTAAGCACAGATACGCAGTATTTT.

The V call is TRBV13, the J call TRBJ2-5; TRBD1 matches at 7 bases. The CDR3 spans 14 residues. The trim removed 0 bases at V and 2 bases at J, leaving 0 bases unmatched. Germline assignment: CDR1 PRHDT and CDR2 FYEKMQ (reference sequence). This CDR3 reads CASSLGGQQETQYF. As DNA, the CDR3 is TGTGCCAGCAGCTTAGGGGGACAGCAAGAGACCCAGTACTTC.

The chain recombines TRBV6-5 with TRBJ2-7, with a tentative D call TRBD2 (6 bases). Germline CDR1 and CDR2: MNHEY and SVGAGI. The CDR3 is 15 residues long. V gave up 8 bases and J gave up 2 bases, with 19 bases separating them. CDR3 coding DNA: TGTGCCAGCTCCTCTACCGGGACTGGAACCTACGAGCAGTACTTC. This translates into CASSSTGTGTYEQYF.

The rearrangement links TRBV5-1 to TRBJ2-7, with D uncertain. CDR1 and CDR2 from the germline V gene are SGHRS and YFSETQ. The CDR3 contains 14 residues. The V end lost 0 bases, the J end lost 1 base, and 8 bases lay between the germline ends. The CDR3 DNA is TGCGCCAGCAGCTTGGCTCCAGGTTCCTACGAGCAGTACTTC. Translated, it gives CASSLAPGSYEQYF.